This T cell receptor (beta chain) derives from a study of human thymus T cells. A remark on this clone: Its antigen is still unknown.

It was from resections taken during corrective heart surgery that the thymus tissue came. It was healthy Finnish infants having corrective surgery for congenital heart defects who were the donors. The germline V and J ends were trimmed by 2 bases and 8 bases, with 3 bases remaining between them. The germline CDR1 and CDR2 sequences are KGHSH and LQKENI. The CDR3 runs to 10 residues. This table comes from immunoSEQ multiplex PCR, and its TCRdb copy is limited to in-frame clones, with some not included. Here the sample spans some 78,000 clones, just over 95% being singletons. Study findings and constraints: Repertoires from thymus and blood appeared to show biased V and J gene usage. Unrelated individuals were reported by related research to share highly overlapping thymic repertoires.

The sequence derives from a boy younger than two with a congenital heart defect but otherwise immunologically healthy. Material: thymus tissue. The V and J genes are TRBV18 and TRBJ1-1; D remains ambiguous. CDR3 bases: TGTGCCAGCTCACCAGGGGAAGCTTTCTTT. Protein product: CASSPGEAFF.